A selection of T cell receptor beta chains follows, all from one sample in a study of shared clonotypes between healthy human individuals. Assay: immunoSEQ multiplex PCR; the TCRdb copy retains only in-frame clones and omits some. The data hold hundreds of thousands of clones, with 80% to 95% observed a single time. Sequencing was carried out using naive CD8+ T cells sorted from blood. The receptors were sampled from a man in his thirties or forties in good health. The conserved cysteine and the conserved F or W are not part of the CDR3 here.

>TRBV9|TRBJ2-2
ASSPHTASGSGNTGELF
>TRBV4-1|TRBJ2-1
ASSQGASSYNEQF
>TRBV7-9|TRBJ2-1
ASSLGGVGTGDYNEQF
>TRBV7-9|TRBJ2-5
ASSNDRDQETQY
>TRBV27|TRBJ2-7
ASSLSLANEQY
>TRBV10-3|TRBJ1-2
AISELNRWDGYT
>TRBV7-8|TRBJ2-2
ASSLSGRSRYGELF
>TRBV7-6|TRBJ2-1
ASSSPLAGVHNEQF
>TRBV6-1|TRBJ2-1
ASSARDRGPLRF
>TRBV4-1|TRBJ1-5
ASSQDILQTNQPQH
>TRBV4-2|TRBJ1-3
ASSQIPGLPNLQDTIY
>TRBV28|TRBJ2-7
ASSQFVGQLLYEQY
>TRBV13|TRBJ2-7
ASSPSPGISSYEQY
>TRBV7-9|TRBJ2-2
ASSLEGTLNTGELF
>TRBV5-5|TRBJ2-3
ASSLRDATTDTQY
>TRBV14|TRBJ2-6
ASSQRTEYSGANVLT
>TRBV2|TRBJ2-7
ASSESHEQY
>TRBV19|TRBJ2-1
ASSVGQGLSYNEQF
>TRBV18|TRBJ2-7
ASSPPVVYEQY
>TRBV27|TRBJ2-2
ASSARWTGHPGELF
>TRBV19|TRBJ1-5
ASSMYWTGAQPQH
>TRBV25-1|TRBJ2-1
ASSEGDGAGSYNEQF
>TRBV7-8|TRBJ2-3
ASSLVKGSRTDTQY
>TRBV11-2|TRBJ2-7
ASSLDLSEQY
>TRBV5-6|TRBJ2-3
ASRRDRGKVTDTQY
>TRBV27|TRBJ2-3
ASSIHPGLAGGLADTQY
>TRBV6-5|TRBJ2-2
ASSPGGGTGELF
>TRBV11-2|TRBJ2-1
ASSFVPLGEQF
>TRBV4-1|TRBJ2-3
ASSQLAGGWGDTQY